These 21 T cell receptor beta chains originate from one sample sequenced in a study of blood T cell repertoires in COVID-19. Profiled with immunoSEQ multiplex PCR; TCRdb holds only in-frame clones, not every one. The profile covers 400,000 or so clones, with roughly 86% appearing a single time and around 2% taken by the ten largest. Sequencing was done on a sample of PBMCs or T cells enriched from blood (not recorded which). These receptor sequences come from a woman aged 40-49 years with acute COVID-19.

This rearrangement joins TRBV7-9 to TRBJ2-4, with TRBD1 matching over 8 bases. The CDR3 sequence is 14 residues long. CDR1 is SEHNR and CDR2 is FQNEAQ in the germline V gene (reference sequence). V gave up 3 bases and J gave up 6 bases; unmatched junction bases: 4. CDR3 bases: TGTGCCAGCAGCTTGGGACAGGAGTCAAACATTCAGTACTTC. This encodes CASSLGQESNIQYF. Using reference TRBV7-9 and TRBJ2-4 for the parts outside the CDR3, the full variable domain is DTGVSQNPRHKITKRGQNVTFRCDPISEHNRLYWYRQTLGQGPEFLTYFQNEAQLEKSRLLSDRFSAERPKGSFSTLEIQRTEQGDSAMYLCASSLGQESNIQYFGAGTRLSVL.

The chain has TRBV28 and TRBJ1-2, with no clear D. Trimming stripped 3 bases from V and 4 bases from J, with 15 bases between. CDR1 and CDR2 (germline): MDHEN, SYDVKM. The CDR3 is 15 amino acids. CDR3 DNA: TGTGCCAGCAGTTTTGCCCTCGCGGGATCCTATGGCTACACCTTC. Encoded protein: CASSFALAGSYGYTF.

V usage is TRBV7-9 and J usage is TRBJ2-7, with 9 nucleotides matching TRBD1. With 5 bases clipped from V and 4 bases from J, the junction kept 3 bases outside the gene matches. Germline V lookup: CDR1 SEHNR, CDR2 FQNEAQ (reference sequence). This CDR3 spans 13 amino acids. This CDR3 reads CASSTGQGYEQYF. CDR3 DNA: TGTGCCAGCAGCACCGGACAGGGGTACGAGCAGTACTTC.

The V and J genes are TRBV9 and TRBJ2-5; 14 bases map to TRBD2. Looked up from germline, CDR1 is SGDLS and CDR2 is YYNGEE. J lost 1 base, V lost 3 bases, and 2 bases had no gene match. The CDR3 contains 16 residues. The chain's CDR3 is CASSGTSGGSQETQYF. The CDR3 DNA follows: TGTGCCAGCAGCGGGACTAGCGGGGGGTCCCAAGAGACCCAGTACTTC.

The rearrangement uses TRBV14 and TRBJ2-5; 9 nucleotides line up with TRBD2. This CDR3 contains 14 residues. The germline gives CDR1 SGHDN, CDR2 FVKESK. Germline trimming cut 4 bases from V and 5 bases from J; bases unmatched to any gene: 5. The CDR3 DNA is TGTGCCAGCAGCCCGGGACTAGCAGCGGAGACCCAGTACTTC. Encoded protein: CASSPGLAAETQYF.

The rearrangement uses TRBV19 and TRBJ2-3; D not resolved. Germline V lookup: CDR1 LNHDA, CDR2 SQIVND (reference sequence). Trimming shortened V by 6 bases and J by 5 bases, and 6 bases separated the two germline ends. The length of the CDR3 is 11 residues. The CDR3 sequence: CASSLKDTQYF. Written as DNA, the CDR3 is TGTGCCAGTAGCCTTAAAGATACGCAGTATTTT.

The CDR3 loop is CASSLAGIGTEAFF. CDR3 bases: TGTGCCAGCAGCTTGGCAGGGATAGGGACTGAAGCTTTCTTT. The V call is TRBV5-4, the J call TRBJ1-1; weak D call: TRBD1 (5 bases). The germline gives CDR1 SGHNT, CDR2 YYREEE (reference sequence). The CDR3 spans 14 residues. Trimming took 0 bases from V and 5 from J, leaving 11 bases between them.

The chain has TRBV27 and TRBJ2-1; 9 bases map to TRBD1. This CDR3 contains 15 residues. V gave up 5 bases and J gave up 8 bases; unmatched junction bases: 10. The germline V gene encodes CDR1 MNHEY and CDR2 SMNVEV (reference sequence). The CDR3 sequence: CASSTPGQGIDEQFF. CDR3 DNA sequence: TGTGCCAGCAGTACACCGGGACAGGGTATCGATGAGCAGTTCTTC.

The rearrangement uses TRBV3-1 (or the pseudogene TRBV3-2) and TRBJ2-2; 7 positions agree with TRBD2. The CDR3 consists of 18 residues. V lost 0 bases, J lost 6 bases, and 13 bases stayed unmatched. Looked up from germline, CDR1 is LGHDT and CDR2 is YNNKEL (reference sequence). The CDR3 DNA reads TGTGCCAGCAGCCAAGACGGGAGGAACCGATTAACCGCCGGGGAGCTGTTTTTT. This translates into CASSQDGRNRLTAGELFF.

The rearrangement uses TRBV29-1 and TRBJ1-3, with D tentatively TRBD1 (6 bases). The V end was cut by 6 bases, the J end by 3 bases, with 9 bases between. Germline lookup yields CDR1 SQVTM and CDR2 ANQGSEA. The CDR3 has 12 amino acids. For the CDR3, the DNA is TGCAGCGTATCAGGGGTTGGAAACACCATATATTTT. Translation: CSVSGVGNTIYF.

This clone showed up just a few times. This chain joins TRBV5-4 and TRBJ1-1; 7 bases match TRBD1. Trimming at V came to 2 bases and at J to 1 base, leaving 2 bases not matched to a gene. This CDR3 has 14 residues. In germline, CDR1 is SGHNT, CDR2 YYREEE (reference sequence). CDR3 DNA: TGTGCCAGCAGCTTAGGGACAGCGAACACTGAAGCTTTCTTT. It codes for CASSLGTANTEAFF.

The chain uses TRBV30 and TRBJ1-6; D possibly corresponds to TRBD1 (5 bases). Germline V CDR1 and CDR2: GTSNPN, SVGIG (reference sequence). The CDR3 is 13 residues long. Trimming pared 0 bases from V and 10 bases from J, leaving 10 bases between. CDR3 coding DNA: TGTGCCTGGAGTGTCGCAGGGCTGTCACCCCTCCACTTT. Its translation is CAWSVAGLSPLHF. The full variable domain, completed using reference TRBV30 and TRBJ1-6, is SQTIHQWPATLVQPVGSPLSLECTVEGTSNPNLYWYRQAAGRGLQLLFYSVGIGQISSEVPQNLSASRPQDRQFILSSKKLLLSDSGFYLCAWSVAGLSPLHFGNGTRLTVT.

This chain links TRBV6-4 with TRBJ1-2; 7 bases are shared with TRBD1. Germline CDR1 and CDR2: MRHNA and SNTAGT. V gave up 5 bases and J gave up 6 bases; unmatched junction bases: 6. The length of the CDR3 is 13 residues. DNA of the CDR3: TGTGCCAGCAGTTCCCCTGGGACAGATGGCTACACCTTC. It translates to CASSSPGTDGYTF.

The CDR3 loop is CASSPQGPNYGYTF. The CDR3 nucleotides are TGTGCCAGCTCACCCCAGGGTCCCAACTATGGCTACACCTTC. The chain uses TRBV18 and TRBJ1-2; D possibly corresponds to TRBD1 (5 bases). Trimming took off 3 bases at V and 2 bases at J, with 10 bases between the two ends. Germline values: CDR1 KGHSH, CDR2 LQKENI. There are 14 residues in the CDR3.

CDR3 coding DNA: TGTGCCAGCAGAGCCCCCGGACAGATTAATTCACCCCTCCACTTT. Its protein is CASRAPGQINSPLHF. V usage is TRBV6-5 and J usage is TRBJ1-6; a possible D gene is TRBD1 (6 bases). Germline-derived CDR1 and CDR2 are MNHEY and SVGAGI. The V end lost 6 bases, the J end lost 6 bases, and 15 bases lay between the germline ends. The CDR3 totals 15 residues.

J is TRBJ1-1 and V is TRBV5-1; no clear D gene. This CDR3 contains 13 residues. The germline gives CDR1 SGHRS, CDR2 YFSETQ. V was trimmed by 6 bases and J by 1 base, leaving 10 bases between them. Written as DNA, the CDR3 is TGCGCCAGCATGCTGGCTGGGAACACTGAAGCTTTCTTT. Amino acid sequence: CASMLAGNTEAFF.

The chain joins TRBV29-1 to TRBJ1-6; TRBD1 agrees at 10 bases. After removal of 3 bases from V and 2 bases from J, the junction contained 7 bases not matched to a gene. This CDR3 has 17 residues. The germline gives CDR1 SQVTM, CDR2 ANQGSEA. As DNA, the CDR3 is TGCAGCGTTGAGCATCGGGACAGGGGCCCCTATAATTCACCCCTCCACTTT. Protein: CSVEHRDRGPYNSPLHF.

The V and J genes are TRBV6-1 and TRBJ1-6, with a weak D call TRBD1 (5 bases). Deletions cut 2 bases from V and 14 bases from J, with 22 bases between. The CDR3 is 16 residues long. Germline V CDR1 and CDR2: MNHNS, SASEGT. The CDR3 region is CASSELQTLHRGSLHF. The CDR3 DNA sequence: TGTGCCAGCAGTGAACTACAGACTCTACACCGGGGGTCCCTCCACTTT.

The V and J genes are TRBV10-3 and TRBJ1-1, with 10 bases aligning to TRBD1. The J segment lost 5 bases and the V segment lost 0 bases, leaving 3 bases of the junction unmatched. The CDR3 spans 15 residues. Germline V CDR1 and CDR2: ENHRY, SYGVKD. The CDR3, as DNA: TGTGCCATCAGTGAGTCGGGACAGGGGTGGACTGAAGCTTTCTTT. It translates to CAISESGQGWTEAFF.

The chain uses TRBV29-1 and TRBJ1-2; 7 bases fit TRBD1. CDR3 size: 15 residues. Germline V gene sequence: CDR1 SQVTM, CDR2 ANQGSEA. V lost 4 bases and J lost 0; bases outside the gene matches: 8. The CDR3 region is CSVAGTAATNYGYTF. The DNA for the CDR3 is TGCAGCGTTGCCGGGACAGCGGCGACTAACTATGGCTACACCTTC.

The chain employs TRBV4-1 and TRBJ1-3; D uncertain. Germline V lookup: CDR1 MGHRA, CDR2 YSYEKL. CDR3 size: 12 residues. V lost 3 bases to trimming and J lost 7 bases, with 7 bases between them. CDR3 residues: CASSHVENTIYF. CDR3 DNA: TGCGCCAGCAGCCATGTCGAGAACACCATATATTTT.